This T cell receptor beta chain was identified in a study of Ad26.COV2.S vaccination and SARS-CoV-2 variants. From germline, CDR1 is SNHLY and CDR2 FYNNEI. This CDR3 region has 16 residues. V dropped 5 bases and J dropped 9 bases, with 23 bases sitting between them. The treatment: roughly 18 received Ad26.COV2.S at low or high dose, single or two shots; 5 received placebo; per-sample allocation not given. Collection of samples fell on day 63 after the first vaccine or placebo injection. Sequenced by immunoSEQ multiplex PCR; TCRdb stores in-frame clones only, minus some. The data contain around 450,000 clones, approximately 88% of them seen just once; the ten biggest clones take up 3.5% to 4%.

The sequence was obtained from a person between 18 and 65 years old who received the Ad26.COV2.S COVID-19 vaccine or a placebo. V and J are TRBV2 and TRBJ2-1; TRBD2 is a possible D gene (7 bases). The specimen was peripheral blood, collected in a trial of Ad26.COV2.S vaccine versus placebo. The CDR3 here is CASSPSFAGAGGEQFF. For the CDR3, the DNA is TGTGCCAGCAGTCCCTCCTTCGCGGGGGCCGGGGGTGAGCAGTTCTTC.